Described below is a single T cell receptor (beta chain) sequence and its context. No antigen is known for it. The sample belongs to a study of cytomegalovirus exposure and HLA in healthy donors. Notes on the study in general: Later work found most CMV-associated TCR beta chains apparently HLA-restricted. TCR beta chain V- and J-gene trimming was linked, in a later analysis, to a missense variant in DCLRE1C. At a 0.05 false discovery rate, a later analysis found about 17,000 TCR beta sequences to be associated with HLA alleles.

PCR used 60 Vbeta primers and 13 Jbeta primers. Original methodology: Later, tens of millions of unique TCR beta chains were counted in an analysis, and 10 million to 12 million of them were shared. Repertoires were generated with immunoSEQ multiplex PCR, while TCRdb's copy carries only in-frame clones and drops some. That table furnishes V, J and clone size, whereas the DNA furnished D and trimming. The sample contains over 150,000 clones, around 69% of which appear only once. The V and J ends lost 2 bases and 1 base respectively, with 14 bases between them. Germline CDR1 reads SGHTS; CDR2 reads YDEGEE. The CDR3 has 16 residues.

The sample was PBMCs. The sequence was collected from a man between 60 and 75 years old in good health and CMV-seronegative. The chain links TRBV5-8 to TRBJ2-3; TRBD2 might be the D (7 bases). The CDR3 loop reads CASSFQRGARTDTQYF. The CDR3 region has the DNA TGTGCCAGCAGCTTTCAACGGGGGGCGCGCACAGATACGCAGTATTTT.